The present T cell receptor (beta chain) was sequenced within a study of radiotherapy plus CTLA-4 blockade in lung cancer. At the level of the study: About 20% of patients responded objectively, and roughly 30% achieved disease control.

About this clone itself: Its cognate antigen is unknown.

General study points: Interferon-beta and early blood T cell clone dynamics reportedly predicted response best. In blood, after radiotherapy plus ipilimumab, tumor-derived TCR clones expanded.

Libraries were prepared by immunoSEQ multiplex PCR; TCRdb keeps only in-frame clonotypes and omits some of them. The sample records roughly 110,000 clones, approximately 80% being singletons. This CDR3 has 15 amino acids. With V trimmed by 5 bases and J by 3 bases, 6 bases remained unmatched. The germline gives CDR1 KGHSH, CDR2 LQKENI. The TCR originated in a human donor with non-small cell lung cancer that progressed on radiotherapy plus ipilimumab. Some clones in this sample may be carry-over from other donors' samples. The sequencing used peripheral blood, collected from a patient treated with radiotherapy plus ipilimumab. This rearrangement joins TRBV18 to TRBJ2-5; 10 bases line up with TRBD1. CDR3 bases: TGTGCCAGCTCAAAGAAGGGGACAGGGGAAGAGACCCAGTACTTC. This translates into CASSKKGTGEETQYF.